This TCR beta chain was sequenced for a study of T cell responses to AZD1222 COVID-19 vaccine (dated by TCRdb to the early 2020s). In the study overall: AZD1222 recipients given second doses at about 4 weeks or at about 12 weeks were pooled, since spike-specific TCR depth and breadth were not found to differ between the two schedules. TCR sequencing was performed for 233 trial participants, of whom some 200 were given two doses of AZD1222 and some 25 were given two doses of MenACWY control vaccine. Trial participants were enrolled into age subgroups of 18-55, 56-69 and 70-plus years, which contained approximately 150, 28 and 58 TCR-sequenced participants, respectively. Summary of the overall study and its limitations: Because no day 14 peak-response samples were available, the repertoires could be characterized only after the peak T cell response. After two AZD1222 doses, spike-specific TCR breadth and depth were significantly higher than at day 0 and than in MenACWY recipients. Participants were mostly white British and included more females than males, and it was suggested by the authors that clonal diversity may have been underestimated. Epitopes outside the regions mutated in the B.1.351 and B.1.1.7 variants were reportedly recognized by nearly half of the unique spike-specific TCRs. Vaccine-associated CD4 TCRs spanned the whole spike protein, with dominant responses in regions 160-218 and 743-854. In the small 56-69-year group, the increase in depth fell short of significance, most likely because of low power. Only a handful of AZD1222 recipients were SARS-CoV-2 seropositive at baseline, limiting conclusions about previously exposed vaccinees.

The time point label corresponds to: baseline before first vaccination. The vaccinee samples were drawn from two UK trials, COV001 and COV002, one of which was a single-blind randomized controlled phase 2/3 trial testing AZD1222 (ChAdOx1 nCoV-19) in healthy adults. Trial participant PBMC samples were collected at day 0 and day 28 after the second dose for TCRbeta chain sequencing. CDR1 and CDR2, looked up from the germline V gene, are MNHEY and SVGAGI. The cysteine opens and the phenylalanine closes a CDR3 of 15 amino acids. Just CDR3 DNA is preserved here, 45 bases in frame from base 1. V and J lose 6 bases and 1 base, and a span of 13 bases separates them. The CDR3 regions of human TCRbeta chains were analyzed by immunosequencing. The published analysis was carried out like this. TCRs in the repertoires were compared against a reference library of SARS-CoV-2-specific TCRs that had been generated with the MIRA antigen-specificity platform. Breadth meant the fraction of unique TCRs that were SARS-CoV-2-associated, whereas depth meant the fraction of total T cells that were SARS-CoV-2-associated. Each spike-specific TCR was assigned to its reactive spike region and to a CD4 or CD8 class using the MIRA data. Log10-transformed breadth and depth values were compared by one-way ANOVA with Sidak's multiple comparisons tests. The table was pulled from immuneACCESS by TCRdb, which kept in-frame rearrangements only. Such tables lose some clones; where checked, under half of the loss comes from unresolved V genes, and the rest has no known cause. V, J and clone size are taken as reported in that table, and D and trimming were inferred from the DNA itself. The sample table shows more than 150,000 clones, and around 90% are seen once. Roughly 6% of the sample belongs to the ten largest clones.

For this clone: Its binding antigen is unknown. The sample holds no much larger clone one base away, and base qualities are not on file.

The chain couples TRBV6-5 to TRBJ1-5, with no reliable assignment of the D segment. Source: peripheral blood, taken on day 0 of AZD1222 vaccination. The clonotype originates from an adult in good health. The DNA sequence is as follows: TGTGCCAGCAGGAAGGGCAGCCAGAGCAATCAGCCCCAGCATTTT. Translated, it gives CASRKGSQSNQPQHF.